This T cell receptor (beta chain) was recorded in a study of STAT5B mutations in CD4+ large granular lymphocyte leukemia. Study results and limitations: Top patient clones used TRBV06 genes more often: 8/27 versus 2/35 in controls. Patient CD4-sorted repertoires looked more clonal than healthy CD4+ repertoires, even without putative leukemic clones.

Trimming pared 1 base from V and 4 bases from J, leaving 6 bases between. This CDR3 comprises 12 residues. CDR1 is GTSNPN and CDR2 is SVGIG in the germline V gene (reference sequence). The survey-level immunoSEQ assay was used. In the authors' methods: Productive clonotypes were detectable down to 2.59 x 10-5 frequency. Libraries were prepared by immunoSEQ multiplex PCR; TCRdb keeps only in-frame clonotypes and omits some of them. V and J calls and clone size come straight from that table; D and trimming were deduced from the DNA. The table lists tens of thousands of clones, around 81% of them singletons. Concerning this clone: As yet, its antigen is unknown.

The specimen sequenced was CD4+ T cells from blood buffy coats. V gene TRBV30 combines with J gene TRBJ2-3; no reliable D call. This TCR was sampled from a human donor in good health. The CDR3 coding sequence is TGTGCCTGGAGTGGAGTAGCAGATACGCAGTATTTT. It translates to CAWSGVADTQYF.